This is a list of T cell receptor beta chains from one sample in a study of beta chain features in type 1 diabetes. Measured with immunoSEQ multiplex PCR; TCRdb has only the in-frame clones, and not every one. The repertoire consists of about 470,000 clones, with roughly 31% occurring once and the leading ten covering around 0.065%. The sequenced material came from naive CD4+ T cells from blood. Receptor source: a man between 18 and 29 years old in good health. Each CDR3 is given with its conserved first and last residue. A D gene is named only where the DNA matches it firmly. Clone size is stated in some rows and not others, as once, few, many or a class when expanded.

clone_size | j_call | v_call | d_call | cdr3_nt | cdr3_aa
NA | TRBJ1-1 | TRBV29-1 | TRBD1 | TGCAGCGTTGAAGGGAGGGGGCTCTCCACTGAAGCTTTCTTT | CSVEGRGLSTEAFF
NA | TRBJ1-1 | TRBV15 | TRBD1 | TGTGCCACCAGCAGAACACTCGGACAGGGAGGCGAAGCTTTCTTT | CATSRTLGQGGEAFF
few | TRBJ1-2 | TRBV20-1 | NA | TGCAGCGCAGAATTTAACTATGGCTACACCTTC | CSAEFNYGYTF
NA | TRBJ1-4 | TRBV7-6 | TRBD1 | TGTGCCAGCAGCCGGGGACAGGGCTATGAAAAACTGTTTTTT | CASSRGQGYEKLFF
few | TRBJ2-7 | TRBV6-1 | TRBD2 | TGTGCCAGCAGTGCAAGTCTAGCGGTGTACGAGCAGTACTTC | CASSASLAVYEQYF
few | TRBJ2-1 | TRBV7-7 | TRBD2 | TGTGCCAGCAGCCGGGCTAGCGGAGGGAATGAGCAGTTCTTC | CASSRASGGNEQFF
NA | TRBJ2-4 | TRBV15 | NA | TGTGCCACCAGCAGGGAAGTAGGAAACATTCAGTACTTC | CATSREVGNIQYF
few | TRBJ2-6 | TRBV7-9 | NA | TGTGCCAGCAGCCCTGGTTCGGGCTCTGGGGCCAACGTCCTGACTTTC | CASSPGSGSGANVLTF
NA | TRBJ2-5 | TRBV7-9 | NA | TGTGCCAGCAGCTTAGCGCGTAGGACAGAGACCCAGTACTTC | CASSLARRTETQYF
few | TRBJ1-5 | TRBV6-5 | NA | TGTGCCAGCAGTCCCGGGATCCAGAAGCCCCAGCATTTT | CASSPGIQKPQHF
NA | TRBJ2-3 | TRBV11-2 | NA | TGTGCCAGCAGCAGTGAACAAGCTATCGGGGCGCAGTATTTT | CASSSEQAIGAQYF